Each of the 10 T cell receptor beta chains below was sequenced from the same sample in a study of shared clonotypes between healthy human individuals. Sequencing was performed with immunoSEQ multiplex PCR; in TCRdb, only in-frame clones are kept and a portion is missing. The data show roughly 1,000,000 clones, about 80% seen once. Sequenced sample: memory CD4+ T cells from PBMCs. As for subset: CD45RA-negative fraction. The origin of the receptors is a man aged 18 to 30 in good health. Some clones in this sample may be carry-over from other donors' samples.

This chain joins TRBV7-8 and TRBJ2-7; tentatively, D is TRBD1 or TRBD2 (6 bases each). In germline, CDR1 is SGHVS, CDR2 FQNEAQ. V lost 5 bases and J lost 6, with 20 bases in between. The CDR3 contains 15 residues. For the CDR3, the DNA is TGTGCCAGCAGCGCCTCCGGGGGCTCATCGGGCGAGCAGTACTTC. Translated: CASSASGGSSGEQYF. Supplemented by reference TRBV7-8 and TRBJ2-7, the full variable domain reads GAGVSQSPRYKVAKRGQDVALRCDPISGHVSLFWYQQALGQGPEFLTYFQNEAQLDKSGLPSDRFFAERPEGSVSTLKIQRTQQEDSAVYLCASSASGGSSGEQYFGPGTRLTVT.

The V and J genes are TRBV7-8 and TRBJ2-3; 9 nucleotides match TRBD2. Looked up from germline, CDR1 is SGHVS and CDR2 is FQNEAQ. CDR3 length: 14 amino acids. The V segment lost 5 bases and the J segment 4 bases; nucleotides outside the gene matches: 4. In DNA, the CDR3 is TGTGCCAGCAGCACGGGACTAGCCGCAGATACGCAGTATTTT. Translation: CASSTGLAADTQYF. Full variable domain (outside the CDR3, taken from reference TRBV7-8 and TRBJ2-3): GAGVSQSPRYKVAKRGQDVALRCDPISGHVSLFWYQQALGQGPEFLTYFQNEAQLDKSGLPSDRFFAERPEGSVSTLKIQRTQQEDSAVYLCASSTGLAADTQYFGPGTRLTVL.

V gene TRBV5-1 combines with J gene TRBJ1-1; D is ambiguous. Looked up from germline, CDR1 is SGHRS and CDR2 is YFSETQ. Trimming took 5 bases from V and 7 from J, leaving 15 bases between them. The CDR3 is 13 amino acids. CDR3 coding DNA: TGCGCCAGCAGAGGTTCGACTGGGGATGAAGCTTTCTTT. It specifies CASRGSTGDEAFF.

A note on this clone: A single base separates this from a much larger clone, so it may be a read error. This chain uses TRBV5-4 with TRBJ2-1; D unresolved. Germline CDR1 SGHNT, CDR2 YYREEE (reference sequence). The CDR3 totals 11 residues. Trimming removed 2 bases at V and 7 bases at J, with 4 bases between. For the CDR3, the DNA is TGTGCCAGCAGCTTTGAGAATGAGCAGTTCTTC. Its translation is CASSFENEQFF.

The rearrangement joins TRBV2 to TRBJ1-2; 7 positions agree with TRBD1. This CDR3 is 15 amino acids long. From germline, CDR1 is SNHLY and CDR2 FYNNEI. V was pared by 6 bases and J by 5 bases, with 12 bases of the junction left unmatched. The CDR3 DNA follows: TGTGCCAGCAGCCGGACAGGCGGGGCGGAGTATGGCTACACCTTC. Translating it yields CASSRTGGAEYGYTF.

This chain connects TRBV11-2 to TRBJ2-1; 7 bases agree with TRBD2. CDR1 and CDR2 (germline): SGHAT, FQNNGV. The V gene end was trimmed by 5 bases and the J gene end by 5 bases; junction bases not matched to a gene: 12. The CDR3 spans 16 residues. CDR3 in DNA: TGTGCCAGCAGCCGAACTAGGCGGGAGACCCACAATGAGCAGTTCTTC. Amino acid sequence: CASSRTRRETHNEQFF.

A note on this clone: Other DNA variants within this sample encode the same CDR3. V usage is TRBV7-9 and J usage is TRBJ1-2; TRBD1 agrees at 10 bases. CDR3 length: 15 amino acids. The trim removed 4 bases at V and 2 bases at J, leaving 4 bases unmatched. Germline V gene lookup returns CDR1 SEHNR and CDR2 FQNEAQ (reference sequence). The CDR3 loop is CASSSGTGENYGYTF. CDR3 in DNA: TGTGCCAGCAGCTCTGGGACAGGGGAAAACTATGGCTACACCTTC.

The chain has TRBV5-6 and TRBJ1-1; D is unresolved. The ends were cut back, 4 bases at V and 0 bases at J, with 13 bases in the middle. Germline V gene data show CDR1 as SGHDT and CDR2 as YYEEEE. CDR3 length: 15 residues. The CDR3 loop is CASSDLRRMNTEAFF. CDR3 bases: TGTGCCAGCAGCGACTTACGGAGGATGAACACTGAAGCTTTCTTT.

The J gene is TRBJ2-7, the V gene TRBV5-4, with D possibly matching TRBD2 (6 bases). Germline CDR1 SGHNT, CDR2 YYREEE (reference sequence). The CDR3 sequence is 15 residues long. V lost 0 bases to trimming and J lost 0 bases, with 10 bases between them. The CDR3 DNA sequence: TGTGCCAGCAGCTTGGGTGGTAGCGGCTCCTACGAGCAGTACTTC. Translation gives CASSLGGSGSYEQYF.

The V call is TRBV4-2, the J call TRBJ2-5; a possible D gene is TRBD2 (7 bases). This CDR3 comprises 14 residues. Germline-derived CDR1 and CDR2 are LGHNA and YNFKEQ. Trimming took 2 bases from V and 5 from J, leaving 12 bases between them. The CDR3 reads CASSQKGGAETQYF. DNA for the CDR3: TGTGCCAGCAGCCAAAAAGGGGGGGCGGAGACCCAGTACTTC.